This T cell receptor beta chain originates from a study of long-term antiretroviral therapy in people with HIV. Trimming removed 1 base from V and 8 bases from J, with 3 bases in between. The germline V gene encodes CDR1 SGHTA and CDR2 FQGNSA. CDR3 length: 12 residues. Runs used v3.0 of the immunoSEQ assay and were done at survey level. A target of 40,000-50,000 T-cell genomes per sample was set for sequencing. Only in-frame clones appear in the TCRdb table, and some are missing; sequencing was by immunoSEQ multiplex PCR. The sample lists roughly 38,000 clones; roughly 80% were seen once. The source material was unsorted PBMCs, sampled 0.3 years after starting antiretroviral therapy. This receptor was taken from a man aged 18 to 29 with HIV. This chain links TRBV7-2 with TRBJ1-6; D is undetermined. This CDR3 is CASSLGYSPLHF. In nucleotides, the CDR3 is TGTGCCAGCAGCTTAGGTTATTCACCCCTCCACTTT. Drawing the rest from reference TRBV7-2 and TRBJ1-6, the complete variable domain is GAGVSQSPSNKVTEKGKDVELRCDPISGHTALYWYRQSLGQGLEFLIYFQGNSAPDKSGLPSDRFSAERTGGSVSTLTIQRTQQEDSAVYLCASSLGYSPLHFGNGTRLTVT.